This T cell receptor (beta chain) appears in the sequencing data of a study of shared clonotypes between healthy human individuals. Produced via immunoSEQ multiplex PCR; TCRdb's table is partial and in-frame only. This sample has around 2.3 million clones, with around 95% found just once. V shed 9 bases and J shed 4 bases, with 16 bases lying between them. CDR1 and CDR2 from the germline V gene are SGHRS and YFSETQ. The CDR3 runs to 13 residues. The TCR was taken from a man younger than 35 in good health. Sequencing was performed on naive CD4+ T cells sorted from blood. Subset in this sample: CD45RA+ positively selected. The chain combines TRBV5-1 with TRBJ1-2; D remains unclear. CDR3 nucleotides: TGCGCCAAGCAGAAGTTTTACGGCTATGGCTACACCTTC. It yields the protein CAKQKFYGYGYTF.